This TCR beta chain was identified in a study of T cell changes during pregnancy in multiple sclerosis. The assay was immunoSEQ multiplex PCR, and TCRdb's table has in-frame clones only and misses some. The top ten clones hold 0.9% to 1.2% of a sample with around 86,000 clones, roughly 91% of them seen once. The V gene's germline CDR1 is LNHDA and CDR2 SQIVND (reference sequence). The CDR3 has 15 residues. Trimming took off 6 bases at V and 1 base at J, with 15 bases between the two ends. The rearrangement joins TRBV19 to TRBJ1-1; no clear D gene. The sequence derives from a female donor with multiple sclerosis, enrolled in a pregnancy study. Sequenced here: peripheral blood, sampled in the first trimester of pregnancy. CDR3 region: CASSLRTTENTEAFF. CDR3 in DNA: TGTGCCAGTAGCCTTAGGACTACAGAGAACACTGAAGCTTTCTTT.